A selection of T cell receptor beta chains follows, all from one sample in a study of blood T cell repertoires in COVID-19. Some clones are missing from TCRdb's copy, which holds only in-frame ones; the method was immunoSEQ multiplex PCR. In the table there are hundreds of thousands of clones, more than 75% of which are singletons. The material sequenced was PBMCs or T cells enriched from blood (not recorded which). These TCRs come from a man between 18 and 35 years old who had recovered from COVID-19. Each CDR3 is given with its conserved first and last residue. A D gene is named only where the DNA matches it firmly. Clone size is given for some rows only: seen once, a few or many times, or a class if the clone is expanded.

j_gene: TRBJ1-3; abundance: NA; v_gene: TRBV27; d_gene: TRBD1; CDR3aa: CASSSTGYATIYF; CDR3nt: TGTGCCAGCAGTTCGACAGGGTATGCCACCATATATTTT
j_gene: TRBJ1-4; abundance: few; v_gene: TRBV3-1/TRBV3-2; d_gene: NA; CDR3aa: CASSSSQGLDEKLFF; CDR3nt: TGTGCCAGCAGCTCCAGTCAGGGGCTGGATGAAAAACTGTTTTTT
j_gene: TRBJ2-7; abundance: NA; v_gene: TRBV6-5; d_gene: TRBD1; CDR3aa: CASSTAGTGPYEQYF; CDR3nt: TGTGCCAGCAGTACTGCCGGGACAGGGCCCTACGAGCAGTACTTC
j_gene: TRBJ2-7; abundance: few; v_gene: TRBV5-1; d_gene: TRBD2; CDR3aa: CASSLGLASSSEQYF; CDR3nt: TGCGCCAGCAGCTTGGGACTAGCTAGTTCCTCCGAGCAGTACTTC
j_gene: TRBJ2-7; abundance: NA; v_gene: TRBV27; d_gene: TRBD1; CDR3aa: CASSSGQGGEQYF; CDR3nt: TGTGCCAGCAGTTCAGGACAGGGAGGCGAGCAGTACTTC
j_gene: TRBJ2-1; abundance: NA; v_gene: TRBV10-3; d_gene: NA; CDR3aa: CAISTQGNTYNEQFF; CDR3nt: TGTGCCATCAGTACACAGGGAAATACCTACAATGAGCAGTTCTTC
j_gene: TRBJ1-2; abundance: NA; v_gene: TRBV10-3; d_gene: NA; CDR3aa: CATTQNVWGANYGYTF; CDR3nt: TGTGCCACCACACAAAACGTCTGGGGCGCTAACTATGGCTACACCTTC
j_gene: TRBJ2-2; abundance: once; v_gene: TRBV19; d_gene: NA; CDR3aa: CASSIRYANTGELFF; CDR3nt: TGTGCCAGTAGTATTCGGTACGCGAACACCGGGGAGCTGTTTTTT
j_gene: TRBJ1-5; abundance: NA; v_gene: TRBV7-2; d_gene: NA; CDR3aa: CASSPGQTLNQPQHF; CDR3nt: TGTGCCAGCAGCCCGGGACAAACCCTTAATCAGCCCCAGCATTTT
j_gene: TRBJ1-5; abundance: NA; v_gene: TRBV4-2; d_gene: NA; CDR3aa: CASSQDTQPQHF; CDR3nt: TGTGCCAGCAGCCAAGATACACAGCCCCAGCATTTT
j_gene: TRBJ2-3; abundance: NA; v_gene: TRBV5-1; d_gene: TRBD2; CDR3aa: CASSFKRREGNTDTQYF; CDR3nt: TGCGCCAGCAGCTTTAAGCGGCGGGAGGGGAACACAGATACGCAGTATTTT
j_gene: TRBJ2-3; abundance: few; v_gene: TRBV11-1; d_gene: TRBD2; CDR3aa: CASSSGLAIDTQYF; CDR3nt: TGTGCCAGCAGCTCGGGACTAGCGATAGATACGCAGTATTTT
j_gene: TRBJ1-2; abundance: NA; v_gene: TRBV18; d_gene: TRBD1; CDR3aa: CASSAQQGAEGDGYTF; CDR3nt: TGTGCCAGCTCGGCCCAACAGGGGGCGGAGGGAGATGGCTACACCTTC
j_gene: TRBJ2-5; abundance: NA; v_gene: TRBV3-1/TRBV3-2; d_gene: TRBD2; CDR3aa: CASKRGEETQYF; CDR3nt: TGTGCCAGTAAGCGGGGGGAAGAGACCCAGTACTTC
j_gene: TRBJ1-3; abundance: NA; v_gene: TRBV5-8; d_gene: TRBD1; CDR3aa: CASSRDRGSALSGNTIYF; CDR3nt: TGTGCCAGCAGCAGGGACAGGGGATCGGCCCTCTCTGGAAACACCATATATTTT
j_gene: TRBJ2-7; abundance: NA; v_gene: TRBV2; d_gene: NA; CDR3aa: CASTLSYEQYF; CDR3nt: TGTGCCAGCACCCTCTCCTACGAGCAGTACTTC